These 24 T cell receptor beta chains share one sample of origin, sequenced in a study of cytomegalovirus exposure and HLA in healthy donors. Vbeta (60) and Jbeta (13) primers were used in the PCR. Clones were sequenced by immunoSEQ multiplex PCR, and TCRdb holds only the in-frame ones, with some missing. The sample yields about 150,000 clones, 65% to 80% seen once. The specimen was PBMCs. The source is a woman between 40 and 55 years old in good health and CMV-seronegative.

CDR3 region: CASSLESGRGYEQYF. CDR3 nucleotides: TGTGCCAGCAGCCTCGAAAGCGGGAGAGGGTACGAGCAGTACTTC. The chain links TRBV7-6 to TRBJ2-7; 8 bases are a match to TRBD2. The CDR3 loop spans 15 amino acids. With 5 bases clipped from V and 4 bases from J, the junction kept 10 bases outside the gene matches. Per germline, CDR1 SGHVS and CDR2 FNYEAQ.

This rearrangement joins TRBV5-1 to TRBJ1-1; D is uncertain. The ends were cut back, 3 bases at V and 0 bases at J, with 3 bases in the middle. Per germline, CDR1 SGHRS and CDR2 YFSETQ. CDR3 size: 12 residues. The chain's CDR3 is CASSYMNTEAFF. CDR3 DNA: TGCGCCAGCAGCTACATGAACACTGAAGCTTTCTTT.

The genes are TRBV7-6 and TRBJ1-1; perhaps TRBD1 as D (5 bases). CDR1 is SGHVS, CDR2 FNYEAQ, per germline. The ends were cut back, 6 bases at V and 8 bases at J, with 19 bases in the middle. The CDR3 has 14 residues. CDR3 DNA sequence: TGTGCCAGCAGTTCTCAGCGGGGGTACTTCGAAGCTTTCTTT. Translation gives CASSSQRGYFEAFF.

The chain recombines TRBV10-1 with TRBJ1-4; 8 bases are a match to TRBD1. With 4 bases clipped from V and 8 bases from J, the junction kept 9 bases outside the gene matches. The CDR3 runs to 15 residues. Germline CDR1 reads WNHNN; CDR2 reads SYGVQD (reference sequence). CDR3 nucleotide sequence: TGCGCCAGCAGTGGCCCTTCGACAGGGGTCGAAAAACTGTTTTTT. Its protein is CASSGPSTGVEKLFF.

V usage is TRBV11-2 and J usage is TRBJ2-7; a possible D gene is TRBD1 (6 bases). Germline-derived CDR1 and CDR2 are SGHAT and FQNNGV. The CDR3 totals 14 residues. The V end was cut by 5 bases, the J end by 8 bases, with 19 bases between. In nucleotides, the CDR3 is TGTGCCAGCAGCCCCGGGACAAGCTTACCGAAGCAGTACTTC. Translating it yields CASSPGTSLPKQYF.

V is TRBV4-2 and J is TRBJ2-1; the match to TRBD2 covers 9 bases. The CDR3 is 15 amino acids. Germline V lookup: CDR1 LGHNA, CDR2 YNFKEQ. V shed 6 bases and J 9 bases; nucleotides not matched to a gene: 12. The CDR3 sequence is CASSQMAGGPGEQFF. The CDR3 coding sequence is TGTGCCAGCAGTCAGATGGCGGGAGGGCCGGGTGAGCAGTTCTTC.

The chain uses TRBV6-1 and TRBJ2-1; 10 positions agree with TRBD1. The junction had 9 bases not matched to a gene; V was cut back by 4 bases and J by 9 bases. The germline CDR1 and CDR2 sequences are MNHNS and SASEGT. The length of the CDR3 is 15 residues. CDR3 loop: CASSGIGDRGSEQFF. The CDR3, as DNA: TGTGCCAGCAGTGGGATTGGGGACAGGGGCAGTGAGCAGTTCTTC.

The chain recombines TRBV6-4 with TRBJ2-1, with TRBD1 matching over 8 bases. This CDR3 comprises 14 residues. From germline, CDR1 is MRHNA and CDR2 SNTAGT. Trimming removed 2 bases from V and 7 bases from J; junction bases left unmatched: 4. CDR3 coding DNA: TGTGCCAGCAGTGACGGACAGGGAATGAATGAGCAGTTCTTC. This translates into CASSDGQGMNEQFF.

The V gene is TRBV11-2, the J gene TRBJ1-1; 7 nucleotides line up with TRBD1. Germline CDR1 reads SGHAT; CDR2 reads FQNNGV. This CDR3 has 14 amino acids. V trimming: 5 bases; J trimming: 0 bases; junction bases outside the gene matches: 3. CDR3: CASSQTGLNTEAFF. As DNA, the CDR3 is TGTGCCAGCAGCCAGACAGGGTTGAACACTGAAGCTTTCTTT.

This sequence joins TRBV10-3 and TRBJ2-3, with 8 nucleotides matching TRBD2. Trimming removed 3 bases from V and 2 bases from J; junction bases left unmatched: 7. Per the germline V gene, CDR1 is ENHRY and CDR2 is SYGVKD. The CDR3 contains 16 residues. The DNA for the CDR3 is TGTGCCATCAGTGAAGGAACGGGGGGGACCACAGATACGCAGTATTTT. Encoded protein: CAISEGTGGTTDTQYF.

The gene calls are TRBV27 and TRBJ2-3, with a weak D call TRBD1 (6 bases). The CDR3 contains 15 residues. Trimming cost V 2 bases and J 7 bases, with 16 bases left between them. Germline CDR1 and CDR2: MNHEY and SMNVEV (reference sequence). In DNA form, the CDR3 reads TGTGCCAGCAGTTTACTGATAGGGGGTTTAAATACGCAGTATTTT. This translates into CASSLLIGGLNTQYF.

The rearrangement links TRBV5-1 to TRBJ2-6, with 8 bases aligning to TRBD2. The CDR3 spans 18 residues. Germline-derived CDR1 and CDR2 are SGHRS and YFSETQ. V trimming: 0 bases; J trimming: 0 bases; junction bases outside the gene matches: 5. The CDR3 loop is CASSLAGGASSGANVLTF. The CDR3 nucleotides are TGCGCCAGCAGCTTGGCCGGGGGGGCCAGCTCTGGGGCCAACGTCCTGACTTTC.

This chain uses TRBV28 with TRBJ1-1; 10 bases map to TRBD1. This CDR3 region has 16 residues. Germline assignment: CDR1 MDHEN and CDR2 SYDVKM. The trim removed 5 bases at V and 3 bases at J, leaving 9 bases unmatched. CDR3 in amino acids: CASSRPGQGRDTEAFF. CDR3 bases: TGTGCCAGCAGTCGCCCGGGACAGGGGAGGGACACTGAAGCTTTCTTT.

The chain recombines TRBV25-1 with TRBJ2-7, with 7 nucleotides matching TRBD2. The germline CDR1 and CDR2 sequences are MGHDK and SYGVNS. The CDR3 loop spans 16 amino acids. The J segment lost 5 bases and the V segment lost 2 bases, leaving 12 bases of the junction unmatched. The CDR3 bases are TGTGCCAGCAGTGAAAGGGAGAAGCGGGGTGTACACGAGCAGTACTTC. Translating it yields CASSEREKRGVHEQYF.

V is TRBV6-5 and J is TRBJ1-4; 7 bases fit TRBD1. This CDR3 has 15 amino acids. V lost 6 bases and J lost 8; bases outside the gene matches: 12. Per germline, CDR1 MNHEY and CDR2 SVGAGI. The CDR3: CASRVQGGGREKLFF. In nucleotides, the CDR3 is TGTGCCAGCAGGGTGCAAGGGGGCGGCCGGGAAAAACTGTTTTTT.

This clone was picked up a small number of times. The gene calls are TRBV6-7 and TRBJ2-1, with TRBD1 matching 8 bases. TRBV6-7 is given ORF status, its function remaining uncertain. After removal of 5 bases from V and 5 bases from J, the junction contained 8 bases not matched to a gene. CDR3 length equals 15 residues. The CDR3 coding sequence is TGTGCCAGCAGTCCAACCGGGACAGGCAACAATGAGCAGTTCTTC. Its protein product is CASSPTGTGNNEQFF.

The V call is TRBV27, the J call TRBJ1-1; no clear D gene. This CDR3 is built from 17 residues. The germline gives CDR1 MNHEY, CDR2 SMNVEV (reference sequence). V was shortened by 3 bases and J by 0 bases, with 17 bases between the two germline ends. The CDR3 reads CASSLSRFHHMNTEAFF. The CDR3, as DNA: TGTGCCAGCAGTTTGTCCAGGTTCCACCACATGAACACTGAAGCTTTCTTT.

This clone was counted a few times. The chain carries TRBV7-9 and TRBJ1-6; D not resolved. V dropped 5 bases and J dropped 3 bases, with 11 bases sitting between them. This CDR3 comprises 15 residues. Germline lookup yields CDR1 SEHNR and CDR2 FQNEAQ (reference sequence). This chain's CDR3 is CASSTDGGYNSPLHF. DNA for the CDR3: TGTGCCAGCAGCACGGACGGAGGCTATAATTCACCCCTCCACTTT. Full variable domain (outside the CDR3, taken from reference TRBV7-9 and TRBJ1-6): DTGVSQNPRHKITKRGQNVTFRCDPISEHNRLYWYRQTLGQGPEFLTYFQNEAQLEKSRLLSDRFSAERPKGSFSTLEIQRTEQGDSAMYLCASSTDGGYNSPLHFGNGTRLTVT.

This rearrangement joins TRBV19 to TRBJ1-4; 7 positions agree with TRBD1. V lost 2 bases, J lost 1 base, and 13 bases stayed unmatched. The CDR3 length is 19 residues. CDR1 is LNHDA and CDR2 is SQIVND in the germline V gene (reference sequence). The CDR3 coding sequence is TGTGCCAGTAGTATACCCCACTGGGACAGTTCACAAACTAATGAAAAACTGTTTTTT. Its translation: CASSIPHWDSSQTNEKLFF.

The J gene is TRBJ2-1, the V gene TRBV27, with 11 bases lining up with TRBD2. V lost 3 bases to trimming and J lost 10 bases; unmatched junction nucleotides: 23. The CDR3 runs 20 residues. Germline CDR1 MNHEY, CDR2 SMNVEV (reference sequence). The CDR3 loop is CASSFNPEWASGRSGDEQFF. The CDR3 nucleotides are TGTGCCAGCAGTTTTAACCCGGAGTGGGCTAGCGGGAGGTCAGGTGACGAGCAGTTCTTC.

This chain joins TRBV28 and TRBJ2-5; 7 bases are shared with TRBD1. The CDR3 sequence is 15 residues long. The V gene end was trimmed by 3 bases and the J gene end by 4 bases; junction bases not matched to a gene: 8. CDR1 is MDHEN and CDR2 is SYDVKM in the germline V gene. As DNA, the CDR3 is TGTGCCAGCAGTTTTTTGACAGGGATCCGAGAGACCCAGTACTTC. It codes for CASSFLTGIRETQYF.

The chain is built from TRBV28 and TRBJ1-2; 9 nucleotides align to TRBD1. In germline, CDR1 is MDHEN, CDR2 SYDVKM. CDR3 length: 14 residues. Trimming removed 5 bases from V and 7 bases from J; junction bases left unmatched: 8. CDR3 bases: TGTGCCAGCAGTCGACAGGGGGGCGGCTCTGGCTACACCTTC. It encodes CASSRQGGGSGYTF.

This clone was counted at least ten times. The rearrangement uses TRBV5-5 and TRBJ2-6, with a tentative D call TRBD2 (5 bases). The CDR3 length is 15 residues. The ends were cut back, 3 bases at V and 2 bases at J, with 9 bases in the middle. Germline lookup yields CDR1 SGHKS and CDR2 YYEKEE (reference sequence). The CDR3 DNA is TGTGCCAGCAGCTCCTACGGGGCTGGGGCCAACGTCCTGACTTTC. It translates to CASSSYGAGANVLTF.

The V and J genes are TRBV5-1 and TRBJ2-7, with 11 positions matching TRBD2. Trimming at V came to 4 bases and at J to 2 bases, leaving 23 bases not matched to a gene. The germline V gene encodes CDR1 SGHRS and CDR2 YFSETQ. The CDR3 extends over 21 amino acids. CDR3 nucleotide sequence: TGCGCCAGCAGCAATAGTGCCCCGGGACAGAAAACTAGCGGGGGAACCTACGAGCAGTACTTC. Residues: CASSNSAPGQKTSGGTYEQYF.